A single sample is the source of the 24 T cell receptor beta chains below, sequenced in a study of cytomegalovirus exposure and HLA in healthy donors. PCR employed 60 Vbeta and 13 Jbeta primers. Produced via immunoSEQ multiplex PCR; TCRdb's table is partial and in-frame only. Its table records 45,000 to 60,000 clones. Sample: PBMCs. These receptors all stem from a male donor in good health and CMV-seronegative.

The genes are TRBV6-5 and TRBJ2-2; 7 bases fit TRBD1. CDR3 length equals 15 residues. Germline CDR1 reads MNHEY; CDR2 reads SVGAGI. The V gene end was trimmed by 4 bases and the J gene end by 6 bases; junction bases not matched to a gene: 8. The CDR3 sequence: CASSFRRGLSGELFF. CDR3 nucleotides: TGTGCCAGCAGTTTCCGCAGGGGGTTATCCGGGGAGCTGTTTTTT.

The chain's CDR3 is CTSSQEKSTSGQGEGGYTF. The DNA of the CDR3 is TGCACCAGCAGCCAAGAGAAGAGTACCTCGGGACAGGGGGAGGGTGGCTACACCTTC. The chain joins TRBV1 to TRBJ1-2; the D segment call TRBD1 is taken from the table without a DNA check. TRBV1 is a recognized pseudogene. The CDR3 runs 19 residues.

The chain couples TRBV29-1 to TRBJ2-1; D unresolved. The CDR3 is 14 residues long. Per germline, CDR1 SQVTM and CDR2 ANQGSEA. V was clipped by 7 bases and J by 1 base, with 14 bases between them. CDR3 sequence (DNA): TGCAGCGCCACCCGGTCCAAGTCCTACAATGAGCAGTTCTTC. It translates to CSATRSKSYNEQFF.

The CDR3 protein is CATQRTLSSILNYGYTF. Written as DNA, the CDR3 is TGCGCCACCCAAAGGACTCTTAGTTCTATTTTGAATTATGGCTACACCTTC. This sequence joins TRBV4-1 and TRBJ1-2; D gene uncertain. The length of the CDR3 is 17 residues. Between the trimmed V and J ends, which lost 10 bases and 5 bases, there was a span of 29 bases. Germline values: CDR1 MGHRA, CDR2 YSYEKL.

The chain combines TRBV9 with TRBJ2-1; D gene uncertain. The CDR3 runs to 14 residues. V lost 8 bases and J lost 2, with 14 bases in between. The V gene's germline CDR1 is SGDLS and CDR2 YYNGEE. CDR3 DNA: TGTGCCAGTACCCCTTGGGCTACCTACAATGAGCAGTTCTTC. Translated, it gives CASTPWATYNEQFF.

This chain uses TRBV6-6 with TRBJ1-5; D not resolved. CDR1 is MNHNY, CDR2 SVGAGI, per germline (reference sequence). The V and J ends lost 11 bases and 5 bases respectively, with 13 bases between them. This CDR3 is built from 12 residues. The CDR3: CASREGDQPQHF. CDR3 DNA sequence: TGTGCCTCCCGAGAGGGAGATCAGCCCCAGCATTTT.

The CDR3 sequence is CASSLTGREQYF. CDR3 bases: TGTGCCAGCAGCCTTACAGGGCGCGAGCAGTACTTC. V gene TRBV5-8 combines with J gene TRBJ2-7; a possible D gene is TRBD1 (6 bases). CDR1 is SGHTS and CDR2 is YDEGEE in the germline V gene. V lost 4 bases and J lost 6, with 11 bases in between. The CDR3 extends over 12 amino acids.

The chain has TRBV5-1 and TRBJ2-7; 11 bases fit TRBD1. V shed 3 bases and J 2 bases; nucleotides not matched to a gene: 1. Germline V CDR1 and CDR2: SGHRS, YFSETQ. The CDR3 has 14 residues. The CDR3 DNA sequence: TGCGCCAGCAGCTCGGGACAGGGGGCCTACGAGCAGTACTTC. This sequence encodes CASSSGQGAYEQYF.

The J gene is TRBJ1-2, the V gene TRBV7-2; 9 nucleotides agree with TRBD1. From germline, CDR1 is SGHTA and CDR2 FQGNSA. This CDR3 region has 16 residues. The V gene end was trimmed by 5 bases and the J gene end by 6 bases; junction bases not matched to a gene: 13. CDR3 coding DNA: TGTGCCAGCAGCCGGGACTTTTCCGGGACAGGGAATGGCTACACCTTC. It yields the protein CASSRDFSGTGNGYTF.

J is TRBJ1-3 and V is TRBV9; D not certain. Trimming cost V 3 bases and J 0 bases, with 10 bases left between them. Germline V gene sequence: CDR1 SGDLS, CDR2 YYNGEE. The CDR3 length is 15 residues. CDR3 protein: CASSALGSSGNTIYF. The CDR3 DNA follows: TGTGCCAGCAGCGCACTAGGGAGCTCTGGAAACACCATATATTTT.

The genes are TRBV7-9 and TRBJ1-1, with a tentative D call TRBD1 (5 bases). Germline-derived CDR1 and CDR2 are SEHNR and FQNEAQ (reference sequence). The V end was cut by 0 bases, the J end by 5 bases, with 10 bases between. This CDR3 has 14 amino acids. The CDR3 DNA is TGTGCCAGCAGCTTAGCGGCAGGGAAAACTGAAGCTTTCTTT. Its translation is CASSLAAGKTEAFF. Filled out from reference TRBV7-9 and TRBJ1-1, the complete variable domain reads DTGVSQNPRHKITKRGQNVTFRCDPISEHNRLYWYRQTLGQGPEFLTYFQNEAQLEKSRLLSDRFSAERPKGSFSTLEIQRTEQGDSAMYLCASSLAAGKTEAFFGQGTRLTVV.

The rearrangement links TRBV9 to TRBJ2-1, with D possibly matching TRBD2 (6 bases). The V end lost 0 bases, the J end lost 5 bases, and 9 bases lay between the germline ends. Germline V gene data show CDR1 as SGDLS and CDR2 as YYNGEE. The CDR3 contains 14 residues. CDR3 coding DNA: TGTGCCAGCAGCGTAGAGTGGGGGGACAATGAGCAGTTCTTC. This codes for CASSVEWGDNEQFF.

V gene TRBV6-5 combines with J gene TRBJ1-2, with 7 bases lining up with TRBD1. This CDR3 comprises 13 residues. The germline gives CDR1 MNHEY, CDR2 SVGAGI. After removal of 8 bases from V and 4 bases from J, the junction contained 7 bases not matched to a gene. The CDR3 nucleotides are TGTGCCAGCTCAGGGGGATTCAGCTATGGCTACACCTTC. Its translation: CASSGGFSYGYTF.

The chain joins TRBV6-1 to TRBJ2-3, with a possible D match to TRBD1 (5 bases). V was cut by 6 bases and J by 3 bases, with 10 bases left in between. This CDR3 comprises 13 residues. The germline gives CDR1 MNHNS, CDR2 SASEGT. CDR3 DNA: TGTGCCAGCAGCGACAGTAGGACAGATACGCAGTATTTT. Its translation: CASSDSRTDTQYF.

The chain links TRBV30 to TRBJ2-4; weak D call: TRBD1 (5 bases). From germline, CDR1 is GTSNPN and CDR2 SVGIG (reference sequence). The V end lost 3 bases, the J end lost 1 base, and 10 bases lay between the germline ends. The CDR3 extends over 14 amino acids. The CDR3: CAWSPGFAKNIQYF. Here the CDR3 DNA reads TGTGCCTGGAGCCCAGGGTTTGCCAAAAACATTCAGTACTTC.

The V call is TRBV29-1, the J call TRBJ1-1; 7 bases are a match to TRBD1. This CDR3 is 14 amino acids long. The trim removed 7 bases at V and 4 bases at J, leaving 12 bases unmatched. In germline, CDR1 is SQVTM, CDR2 ANQGSEA. The CDR3 sequence: CSADKGGGGTEAFF. The DNA for the CDR3 is TGCAGCGCTGACAAAGGGGGCGGCGGCACTGAAGCTTTCTTT.

This chain joins TRBV7-9 and TRBJ1-6; the D is unclear. This CDR3 region has 13 residues. The germline gives CDR1 SEHNR, CDR2 FQNEAQ (reference sequence). Trimming removed 2 bases at V and 15 bases at J, with 14 bases between. The CDR3 region has the DNA TGTGCCAGCAGCTTAATTAGGAGCGAGCACCTCCACTTT. Translating it yields CASSLIRSEHLHF.

The genes are TRBV5-1 and TRBJ1-6, with 7 positions matching TRBD1. The germline gives CDR1 SGHRS, CDR2 YFSETQ. V lost 4 bases to trimming and J lost 7 bases; unmatched junction nucleotides: 8. This CDR3 is 15 amino acids long. CDR3: CASSTGGGENSPLHF. The DNA of the CDR3 is TGCGCCAGCAGCACTGGAGGGGGCGAAAATTCACCCCTCCACTTT.

The rearrangement uses TRBV6-5 and TRBJ1-2; TRBD1 aligns across 12 bases. V lost 8 bases, J lost 8 bases, and 12 bases stayed unmatched. The CDR3 totals 15 residues. Per the germline V gene, CDR1 is MNHEY and CDR2 is SVGAGI. Here the CDR3 DNA reads TGTGCCAGCGGAGGGACAGGGGGCGGATCGGAGGGCTACACCTTC. Protein product: CASGGTGGGSEGYTF.

The chain has TRBV5-3 and TRBJ1-1, with D possibly matching TRBD1 (5 bases). TRBV5-3 is given ORF status, its function remaining uncertain. V was shortened by 4 bases and J by 2 bases, with 27 bases between the two germline ends. The CDR3 contains 19 residues. The CDR3 nucleotides are TGTGCCAGAAGCCTGGAGGGGATCCTGGCCAGGGCAAACAACACTGAAGCTTTCTTT. Its translation: CARSLEGILARANNTEAFF.

The chain recombines TRBV4-3 with TRBJ2-1, with TRBD2 matching 8 bases. The junction had 15 bases not matched to a gene; V was cut back by 4 bases and J by 10 bases. The CDR3 is made up of 16 amino acids. Germline CDR1 LGHNA, CDR2 YSLEER. In DNA, the CDR3 is TGCGCCAGCAGCCCGCTTGGGGCGCGGGGGGCTCCCGAGCAGTTCTTC. Its translation: CASSPLGARGAPEQFF.

The chain recombines TRBV6-5 with TRBJ1-5; D remains ambiguous. V lost 5 bases, J lost 10 bases, and 9 bases lay in between. CDR1 is MNHEY, CDR2 SVGAGI, per germline. The CDR3 is made up of 11 amino acids. As DNA, the CDR3 is TGTGCCAGCAGTGCTTCGCGTCCCCAGCATTTT. Amino acid sequence: CASSASRPQHF.

This chain links TRBV9 with TRBJ1-2; D uncertain. CDR3 length: 13 amino acids. Germline CDR1 and CDR2: SGDLS and YYNGEE. V shed 5 bases and J shed 8 bases, with 16 bases lying between them. The CDR3 is CASREGLVGGYTF. CDR3 nucleotides: TGTGCCAGCAGGGAGGGCCTAGTGGGGGGCTACACCTTC.

The chain links TRBV6-1 to TRBJ2-7, with a possible D match to TRBD1 (5 bases). Trimming shortened V by 1 base and J by 5 bases, and 12 bases separated the two germline ends. Germline V gene data show CDR1 as MNHNS and CDR2 as SASEGT. The CDR3 is made up of 14 amino acids. CDR3 in DNA: TGTGCCAGCAGTGAAGACCAGACAGTGGACGAGCAGTACTTC. Translated: CASSEDQTVDEQYF.